This TCR beta chain was profiled in a study of T cells in Graves' hyperthyroidism and ophthalmopathy (dated by TCRdb to the late 2010s). The study in broad terms: Peripheral blood was sampled at the time of initial diagnosis, prior to any treatment. In addition, the study compared T-cell repertoires in thyroid tissue and in blood from five or six Graves' hyperthyroidism patients. According to the paper, TCR Vbeta CDR3 sequencing was carried out on 135 peripheral blood samples, which came from 40 to 45 ophthalmopathy, roughly 75 hyperthyroidism and roughly 17 progressor patients. An independent validation cohort of fewer than 20 hyperthyroidism patients and 17 patients who later progressed to ophthalmopathy tested prospective prediction of ophthalmopathy. A discovery cohort of around 98 patients, about 40 with Graves' ophthalmopathy and more than 55 with stable Graves' hyperthyroidism, was used to find distinguishing TCR V-J signatures. The 100 or so discovery patients were divided at random into training and test sets in a 7:3 ratio. After blood sampling, hyperthyroidism patients were treated with methimazole at a starting dose of 30 mg daily, and ophthalmopathy patients were treated with high-dose intravenous methylprednisolone. What the authors observed across the whole study: A 13 V-J signature model separated ophthalmopathy from stable hyperthyroidism, with 87.88% sensitivity and just under 84% specificity in cross-validation and 80%/75% in testing. Most expanded thyroid clonotypes (frequency above 0.001) were also detected in blood, a finding suggesting that blood repertoires may reflect thyroid immune responses. Sample size was not statistically predetermined, and blinding of investigators to group allocation was not performed. In validation, progression to ophthalmopathy was predicted by the model with 65% to 71% sensitivity and 72% to 85% specificity, a median of roughly six months before onset.

The CDR3 runs 15 residues from the cysteine to the phenylalanine. Of the read, only the CDR3 DNA is kept; its 45 bases are in frame from base 1. Deletion took 6 bases off V and 0 bases off J, with a span of 14 bases between the germline ends. Concerning this clonotype: Its antigen remains undetermined. No base qualities exist here, and no much larger clone lies one base off it.

Ophthalmopathy patients had moderately to severely active disease, Clinical Activity Score of at least 3, NOSPECS grade of at least 4, and duration under 3 months. Patients with uncontrolled infections, other autoimmune diseases, pregnancy or lactation were excluded. Diagnoses were established on the basis of clinical symptoms, serum thyroxine and TRAb, thyroid ultrasound, and orbital computed tomography. PBMCs were separated from roughly 10 ml of fresh peripheral blood using Ficoll-Paque density gradient centrifugation. Trizol reagent was used to extract total RNA, and RNA quality was then checked on an Agilent 2100 Bioanalyzer. Amplification of TCR beta CDR3 regions was carried out from RNA transcripts. The first round of RT-PCR for the TCR CDR3 was performed with the HTBI primer set and the Qiagen OneStep RT-PCR kit. Libraries were constructed in a second round of multiplex PCR, after which size selection and purification were carried out. Paired-end sequencing of the libraries was performed with 100 bp reads on an Illumina HiSeq2000. Regarding the original processing steps: Raw data were processed with SOAPnuke, discarding reads with adapters, uncalled bases, mean Phred below 15, or no exact constant-primer or identifier match. High-quality paired reads were merged with COPE v1.2.5, and unique nucleotide sequences were defined as clonotypes. Clonotypes were aligned to IMGT TRBV, TRBD and TRBJ reference segments using MiTCR v1.1. The analysis included only V-J combinations with a frequency above 0.0001, which together covered 99% to 99.2% of the repertoires. The TCS score was defined as the ratio of F50 (clonal expansion) to E x V (chaos), calculated using BLOSUM62-based TCRdist between CDR3 peptides within each V-J. Welch's t-statistics and random forest reduced fewer than 600 V-J features to 13, which were used in a naive Bayes classifier (R e1071). The raw public reads went through TCRdb reprocessing: fastp at Q25, MiXCR clone calling, in-frame beta chains kept. Rows with one shared CDR3 protein collapse into an entry with the most common genes and DNA. TCRdb assigned the V and J calls; the authors' analysis was not used. This sample gives almost 500,000 distinct CDR3 sequences in total; around a fifth of them show up just once. The ten largest clones add up to roughly 49% of the sample.

Sequenced: blood. The TCR was taken from a woman between 70 and 85 years old with Graves' ophthalmopathy. The chain couples TRBV12-3 or TRBV12-4 to TRBJ1-2; perhaps TRBD1 is the D gene, with 5 bases matching. The CDR3 has the sequence CASRTTGRANYGYTF. The nucleotides are TGTGCCAGCAGGACTACAGGAAGAGCTAACTATGGCTACACCTTC.